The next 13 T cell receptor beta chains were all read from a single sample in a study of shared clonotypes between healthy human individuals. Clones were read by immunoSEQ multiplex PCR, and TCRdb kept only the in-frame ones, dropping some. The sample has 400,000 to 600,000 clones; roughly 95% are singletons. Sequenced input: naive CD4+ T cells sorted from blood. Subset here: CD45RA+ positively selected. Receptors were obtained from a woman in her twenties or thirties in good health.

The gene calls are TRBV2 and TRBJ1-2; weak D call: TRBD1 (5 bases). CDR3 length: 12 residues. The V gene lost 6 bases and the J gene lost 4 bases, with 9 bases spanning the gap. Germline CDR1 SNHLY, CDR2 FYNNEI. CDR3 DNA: TGTGCCAGCAGGCCAGGGAGCTATGGCTACACCTTC. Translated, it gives CASRPGSYGYTF.

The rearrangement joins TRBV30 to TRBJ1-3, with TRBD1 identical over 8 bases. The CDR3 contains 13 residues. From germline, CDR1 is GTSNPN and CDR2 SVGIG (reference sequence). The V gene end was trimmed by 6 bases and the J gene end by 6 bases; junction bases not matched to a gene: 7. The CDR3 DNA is TGTGCCTGCCCGGGGACAGGTGCAAACACCATATATTTT. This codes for CACPGTGANTIYF.

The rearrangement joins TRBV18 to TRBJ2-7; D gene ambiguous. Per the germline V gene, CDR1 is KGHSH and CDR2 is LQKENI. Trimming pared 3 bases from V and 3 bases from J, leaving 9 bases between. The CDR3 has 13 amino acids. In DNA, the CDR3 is TGTGCCAGCTCACCCACCCAGAACTACGAGCAGTACTTC. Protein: CASSPTQNYEQYF.

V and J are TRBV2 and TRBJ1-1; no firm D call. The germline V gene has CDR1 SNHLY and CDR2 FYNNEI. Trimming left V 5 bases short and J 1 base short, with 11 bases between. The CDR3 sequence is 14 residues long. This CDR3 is CASSTDRKNTEAFF. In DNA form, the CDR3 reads TGTGCCAGCAGTACGGACCGAAAGAACACTGAAGCTTTCTTT.

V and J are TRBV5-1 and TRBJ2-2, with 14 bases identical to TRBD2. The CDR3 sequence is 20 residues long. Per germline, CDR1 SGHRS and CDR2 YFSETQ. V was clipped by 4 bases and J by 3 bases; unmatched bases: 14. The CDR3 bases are TGCGCCAGCAGCCTCCGTACCGGGACTAGCGGGAGTATTGACACCGGGGAGCTGTTTTTT. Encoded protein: CASSLRTGTSGSIDTGELFF.

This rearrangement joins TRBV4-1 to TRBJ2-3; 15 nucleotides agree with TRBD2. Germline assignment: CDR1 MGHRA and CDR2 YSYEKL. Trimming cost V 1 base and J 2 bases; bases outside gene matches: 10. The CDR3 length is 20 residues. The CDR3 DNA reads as TGCGCCAGCAGCCAAGTTAAGGTCGGGACTAGCGGGAGGATCACAGATACGCAGTATTTT. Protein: CASSQVKVGTSGRITDTQYF.

CDR3 protein: CASSQQGEGEQYF. The CDR3 DNA follows: TGTGCCAGCAGCCAACAGGGGGAGGGCGAGCAGTACTTC. V gene TRBV14 combines with J gene TRBJ2-7; D assignment may be TRBD1 or TRBD2 (7 bases each). The CDR3 is 13 amino acids. V shed 2 bases and J shed 6 bases, with 11 bases lying between them. Per germline, CDR1 SGHDN and CDR2 FVKESK.

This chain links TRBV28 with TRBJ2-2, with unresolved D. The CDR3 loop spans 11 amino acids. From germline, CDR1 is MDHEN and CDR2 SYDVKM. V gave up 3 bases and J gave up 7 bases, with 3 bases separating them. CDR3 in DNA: TGTGCCAGCAGTTTCCGCGGGGAGCTGTTTTTT. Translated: CASSFRGELFF.

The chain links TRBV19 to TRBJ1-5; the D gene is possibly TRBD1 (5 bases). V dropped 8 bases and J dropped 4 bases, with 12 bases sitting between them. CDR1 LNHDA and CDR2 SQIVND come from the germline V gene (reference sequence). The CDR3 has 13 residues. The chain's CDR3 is CASGTTVNQPQHF. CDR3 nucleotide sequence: TGTGCCAGTGGGACGACGGTGAATCAGCCCCAGCATTTT.

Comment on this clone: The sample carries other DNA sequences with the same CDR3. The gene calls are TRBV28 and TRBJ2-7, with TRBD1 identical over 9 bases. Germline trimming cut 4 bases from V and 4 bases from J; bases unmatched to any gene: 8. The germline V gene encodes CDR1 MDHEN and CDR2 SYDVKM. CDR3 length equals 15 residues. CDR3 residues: CASSSTGTGLYEQYF. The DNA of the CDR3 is TGTGCCAGCAGTTCTACCGGGACAGGGTTATACGAGCAGTACTTC.

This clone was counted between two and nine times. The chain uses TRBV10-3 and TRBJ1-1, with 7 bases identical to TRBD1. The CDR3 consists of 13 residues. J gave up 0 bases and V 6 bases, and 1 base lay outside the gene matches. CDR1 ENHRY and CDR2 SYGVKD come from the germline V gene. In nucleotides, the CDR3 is TGTGCCATCAGCGGACAGGTGAACACTGAAGCTTTCTTT. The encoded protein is CAISGQVNTEAFF.

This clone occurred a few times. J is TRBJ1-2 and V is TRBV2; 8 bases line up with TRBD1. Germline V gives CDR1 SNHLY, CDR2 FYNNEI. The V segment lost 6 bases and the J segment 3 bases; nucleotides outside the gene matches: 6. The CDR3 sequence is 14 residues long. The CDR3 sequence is CASREQGEYYGYTF. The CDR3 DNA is TGTGCCAGCAGGGAACAGGGGGAGTACTATGGCTACACCTTC.

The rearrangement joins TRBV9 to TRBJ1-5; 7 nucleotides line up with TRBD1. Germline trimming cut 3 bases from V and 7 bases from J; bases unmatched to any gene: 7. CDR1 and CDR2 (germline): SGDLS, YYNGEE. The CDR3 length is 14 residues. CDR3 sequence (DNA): TGTGCCAGCAGCGCAGGGACAGCCAACCAGCCCCAGCATTTT. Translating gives CASSAGTANQPQHF. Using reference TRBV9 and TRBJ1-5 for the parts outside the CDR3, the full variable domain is DSGVTQTPKHLITATGQRVTLRCSPRSGDLSVYWYQQSLDQGLQFLIQYYNGEERAKGNILERFSAQQFPDLHSELNLSSLELGDSALYFCASSAGTANQPQHFGDGTRLSIL.